These T cell receptor beta chains were read from a single sample in a study of T cells in Graves' hyperthyroidism and ophthalmopathy. MiXCR, applied by TCRdb to the multiplex PCR reads, yields one record per CDR3 protein. The sample lists around 210,000 distinct CDR3 sequences; about 15% were seen once. The sequenced sample consisted of blood. These receptors all come from a woman aged 50 to 60 with Graves' hyperthyroidism. The CDR3 runs from the conserved cysteine through the conserved F or W. The D gene is left open where the match is weak. Some rows have no size entry. The others give once, few or many, or a class for an expanded clone.

clone_size: many; v_call: TRBV12-3/TRBV12-4; d_call: TRBD2; j_call: TRBJ2-3; cdr3_aa: CASSLTGRITDTQYF; cdr3_nt: TGTGCCAGCAGTTTAACCGGGAGGATAACAGATACGCAGTATTTT
clone_size: NA; v_call: TRBV20-1; d_call: NA; j_call: TRBJ1-5; cdr3_aa: CSARVTDSNQPQHF; cdr3_nt: TGCAGTGCTAGAGTGACAGATAGCAATCAGCCCCAGCATTTT
clone_size: many; v_call: TRBV6-1; d_call: NA; j_call: TRBJ2-2; cdr3_aa: CASTPNPPGETGELFF; cdr3_nt: TGTGCCAGCACCCCCAACCCGCCGGGGGAAACCGGGGAGCTGTTTTTT
clone_size: many; v_call: TRBV11-3; d_call: NA; j_call: TRBJ2-1; cdr3_aa: CASSSTADSPFEEQFF; cdr3_nt: TGTGCCAGCAGCTCGACAGCCGACTCGCCTTTTGAGGAGCAGTTCTTC
clone_size: many; v_call: TRBV6-5; d_call: NA; j_call: TRBJ2-7; cdr3_aa: CASSYTGQGGYEQYF; cdr3_nt: TGTGCCAGCAGTTACACCGGACAGGGAGGGTACGAGCAGTACTTC
clone_size: NA; v_call: TRBV5-1; d_call: TRBD1; j_call: TRBJ1-1; cdr3_aa: CASSLGGTGWGNTEAFF; cdr3_nt: TGCGCCAGCAGCTTGGGCGGGACAGGGTGGGGGAACACTGAAGCTTTCTTT
clone_size: few; v_call: TRBV12-3/TRBV12-4; d_call: TRBD1; j_call: TRBJ1-6; cdr3_aa: CASSWDRGHNSPLHF; cdr3_nt: TGTGCCAGCAGTTGGGACAGGGGGCACAATTCACCCCTCCACTTT
clone_size: many; v_call: TRBV6-1; d_call: NA; j_call: TRBJ2-5; cdr3_aa: CASRPGKSPETQYF; cdr3_nt: TGTGCCAGTCGGCCAGGGAAAAGTCCGGAGACCCAGTACTTC
clone_size: many; v_call: TRBV3-1; d_call: NA; j_call: TRBJ2-3; cdr3_aa: CASRGATDTQYF; cdr3_nt: TGTGCCAGCAGGGGAGCAACCGATACGCAGTATTTT
clone_size: many; v_call: TRBV2; d_call: NA; j_call: TRBJ2-7; cdr3_aa: CASSELGTSNEQYF; cdr3_nt: TGTGCCAGCAGTGAATTAGGGACTTCCAACGAGCAGTACTTC
clone_size: once; v_call: TRBV18; d_call: TRBD2; j_call: TRBJ2-1; cdr3_aa: CASSENTGTSGYNEQFF; cdr3_nt: TGTGCCAGCTCAGAGAACACCGGGACTAGCGGCTACAATGAGCAGTTCTTC
clone_size: many; v_call: TRBV6-1; d_call: NA; j_call: TRBJ1-1; cdr3_aa: CASSYAVGGNTEAFF; cdr3_nt: TGTGCCAGCAGTTATGCGGTCGGGGGGAACACTGAAGCTTTCTTT
clone_size: many; v_call: TRBV6-1; d_call: NA; j_call: TRBJ1-4; cdr3_aa: CASSESFAMANEKLFF; cdr3_nt: TGTGCCAGCAGTGAAAGTTTCGCGATGGCTAATGAAAAACTGTTTTTT
clone_size: many; v_call: TRBV18; d_call: TRBD2; j_call: TRBJ2-5; cdr3_aa: CASSPTTSGETQYF; cdr3_nt: TGTGCCAGCTCACCTACGACTAGCGGTGAGACCCAGTACTTC
clone_size: few; v_call: TRBV29-1; d_call: TRBD1; j_call: TRBJ2-5; cdr3_aa: CSVETGAGTQYF; cdr3_nt: TGCAGCGTTGAGACAGGGGCTGGGACCCAGTACTTC
clone_size: many; v_call: TRBV20-1; d_call: NA; j_call: TRBJ2-7; cdr3_aa: CSASAADSYEQYF; cdr3_nt: TGCAGTGCTAGTGCGGCAGATTCCTACGAGCAGTACTTC
clone_size: many; v_call: TRBV20-1; d_call: NA; j_call: TRBJ2-3; cdr3_aa: CSARDLGELTDTQYF; cdr3_nt: TGCAGTGCTAGAGATCTCGGGGAACTCACAGATACGCAGTATTTT
clone_size: few; v_call: TRBV24-1; d_call: TRBD1; j_call: TRBJ1-1; cdr3_aa: CATSASGTGENAEAFF; cdr3_nt: TGTGCCACCAGTGCATCCGGGACAGGCGAGAACGCTGAAGCTTTCTTT
clone_size: NA; v_call: TRBV29-1; d_call: NA; j_call: TRBJ1-6; cdr3_aa: CSVETGQGSPLHF; cdr3_nt: TGCAGCGTTGAAACGGGGCAAGGGTCACCCCTCCACTTT
clone_size: many; v_call: TRBV6-1; d_call: NA; j_call: TRBJ2-3; cdr3_aa: CASRPEGYSTDTQYF; cdr3_nt: TGTGCCAGCCGTCCGGAGGGATATAGCACAGATACGCAGTATTTT
clone_size: NA; v_call: TRBV28; d_call: NA; j_call: TRBJ1-4; cdr3_aa: CASAQAGPANEKLFF; cdr3_nt: TGTGCCAGCGCCCAGGCAGGACCAGCTAATGAAAAACTGTTTTTT